Listed below are T cell receptor beta chains from one sample, sequenced in a study of early T cells in non-severe SARS-CoV-2 infection. TCRdb re-called the 5' RACE reads through MiXCR, storing one row per CDR3 protein. The table has 62,000 or so distinct CDR3 sequences, 7% to 10% seen once. The starting material was whole blood, obtained at baseline. The receptors derive from an adult who was a healthcare worker with PCR-confirmed SARS-CoV-2 infection or an uninfected control (not recorded which). CDR3s include the opening cysteine and the closing phenylalanine or tryptophan. The D gene is left open where the match is weak. Not all rows give a size; the values are once, few, many and, for expanded clones, a class.

V gene	clone size	J gene	D gene	CDR3 protein	CDR3 DNA
TRBV27	.	TRBJ2-1	TRBD2	CASSLSASGRSEQFF	TGTGCCAGCAGTTTATCGGCTAGCGGGAGAAGTGAGCAGTTCTTC
TRBV7-3	few	TRBJ1-1	TRBD1	CASSRTGGETEAFF	TGTGCCAGCAGCCGGACAGGGGGTGAGACTGAAGCTTTCTTT
TRBV5-5	many	TRBJ1-1	.	CASSAWDFGTEAFF	TGTGCCAGCAGCGCATGGGACTTCGGGACTGAAGCTTTCTTT
TRBV19	.	TRBJ2-5	.	CASSGLEETQYF	TGTGCCAGTAGTGGACTTGAAGAGACCCAGTACTTC
TRBV7-8	many	TRBJ1-3	.	CASSYSGNTIYF	TGTGCCAGCAGTTACTCTGGAAACACCATATATTTT
TRBV3-1	few	TRBJ2-1	.	CASSPGRGHYNEQFF	TGTGCCAGCAGCCCCGGCCGGGGACACTACAATGAGCAGTTCTTC
TRBV29-1	many	TRBJ2-1	TRBD1	CSVEGTGGANEQFF	TGCAGCGTTGAAGGGACAGGGGGCGCGAATGAGCAGTTCTTC
TRBV11-2	many	TRBJ1-1	TRBD1	CASSPGTGYSEAFF	TGTGCCAGCAGCCCCGGGACAGGGTACAGTGAAGCTTTCTTT
TRBV19	few	TRBJ2-2	TRBD2	CASRNEGGTGELFF	TGTGCCAGTAGGAATGAGGGAGGGACCGGGGAGCTGTTTTTT
TRBV14	many	TRBJ2-7	TRBD1	CASSRIGVDRATYEQYF	TGTGCCAGCAGCCGGATTGGGGTAGACAGGGCAACCTACGAGCAGTACTTC
TRBV6-2/TRBV6-3	few	TRBJ2-1	.	CASSRSGTGNEQFF	TGTGCCAGCAGTCGCTCTGGGACGGGTAATGAGCAGTTCTTC
TRBV6-2/TRBV6-3	.	TRBJ2-3	.	CASSYRDGEADTQYF	TGTGCCAGCAGTTACCGGGACGGTGAGGCAGATACGCAGTATTTT
TRBV27	many	TRBJ2-2	.	CASSLRGLFTGELFF	TGTGCCAGCAGTTTAAGGGGGTTATTCACCGGGGAGCTGTTTTTT
TRBV2	many	TRBJ2-7	.	CASSEGFWTYEQYF	TGTGCCAGCAGTGAAGGTTTTTGGACCTACGAGCAGTACTTC
TRBV21-1	many	TRBJ1-1	.	CASSIGQVVVNTEAFF	TGTGCCAGCAGCATTGGACAGGTCGTGGTGAACACTGAAGCTTTCTTT
TRBV7-2	few	TRBJ2-7	.	CASSLAQGRNEQYF	TGTGCCAGCAGCTTAGCGCAGGGGAGGAACGAGCAGTACTTC
TRBV24-1	.	TRBJ2-7	.	CATATPQGYEQYF	TGTGCCACCGCGACCCCACAGGGCTACGAGCAGTACTTC
TRBV20-1	.	TRBJ2-1	.	CSARDTRGSDEQFF	TGCAGTGCTAGAGATACTCGAGGGAGCGATGAGCAGTTCTTC
TRBV25-1	few	TRBJ2-5	.	CASSRLGAQEGETQYF	TGTGCCAGCAGTAGATTGGGGGCGCAAGAGGGGGAGACCCAGTACTTC
TRBV5-6	.	TRBJ2-7	TRBD2	CASSSGAGVGYEQYF	TGTGCCAGCAGCTCCGGCGCGGGAGTAGGATACGAGCAGTACTTC
TRBV18	few	TRBJ1-2	.	CASSPQGEYGYTF	TGTGCCAGCTCACCACAGGGGGAGTATGGCTACACCTTC
TRBV5-1	many	TRBJ1-1	.	CASRPDGYTEAFF	TGCGCCAGCAGACCGGACGGGTACACTGAAGCTTTCTTT
TRBV5-1	.	TRBJ2-1	TRBD1	CASSLTGTGRRNEQFF	TGCGCCAGCAGCCTAACCGGGACAGGGAGGAGGAATGAGCAGTTCTTC
TRBV7-2	many	TRBJ2-1	.	CASSLSPVLNEQFF	TGTGCCAGCAGCTTATCACCAGTACTAAATGAGCAGTTCTTC
TRBV29-1	.	TRBJ2-5	.	CSVDYEETQYF	TGCAGCGTTGATTACGAAGAGACCCAGTACTTC
TRBV12-3/TRBV12-4	.	TRBJ2-7	.	CASTTGAGVSYEQYF	TGTGCCTCTACTACCGGGGCTGGAGTCTCCTACGAGCAGTACTTC
TRBV3-1	.	TRBJ2-1	.	CASSQAGLPYGNEQFF	TGTGCCAGCAGCCAGGCGGGACTCCCCTATGGAAATGAGCAGTTCTTC
TRBV9	.	TRBJ2-2	.	CASSSPPAPEPGELFF	TGTGCCAGCAGCTCCCCTCCCGCCCCTGAACCCGGGGAGCTGTTTTTT
TRBV18	many	TRBJ2-7	TRBD1	CASSAGQGQGEQYF	TGTGCCAGCTCAGCGGGACAGGGCCAGGGGGAGCAGTACTTC
TRBV6-5	few	TRBJ1-1	.	CASSYSKGGGHTEVFF	TGTGCCAGCAGTTACTCGAAGGGAGGAGGGCACACTGAAGTTTTCTTT
TRBV11-3	.	TRBJ2-2	TRBD1	CASSPRQGATTGELFF	TGTGCCAGCAGCCCCAGACAGGGGGCAACCACCGGGGAGCTGTTTTTT
TRBV7-3	.	TRBJ2-6	.	CASSSQGSGTNVLTF	TGTGCCAGCAGTTCCCAGGGGTCTGGGACCAACGTCCTGACTTTC
TRBV4-3	.	TRBJ2-5	TRBD2	CASSRGFWREGLEETQYF	TGCGCCAGCAGCCGCGGATTCTGGCGGGAGGGCCTTGAGGAGACCCAGTACTTC
TRBV23-1	few	TRBJ2-3	TRBD1	CASSPQGRVDTQYF	TGCGCCAGCAGTCCACAGGGGCGGGTAGATACGCAGTATTTT
TRBV2	few	TRBJ2-7	.	CASIPQLQGAGGEQYF	TGTGCCTCCATTCCACAGCTCCAAGGGGCAGGAGGCGAGCAGTACTTC
TRBV5-5	.	TRBJ2-3	.	CASSQPGGATDTQYF	TGTGCCAGCAGCCAACCCGGGGGAGCCACAGATACGCAGTATTTT
TRBV7-9	many	TRBJ2-3	TRBD2	CASSSGGLAGGIRDTQYF	TGTGCCAGCAGCTCCGGGGGACTAGCGGGAGGGATTCGAGATACGCAGTATTTT
TRBV3-1	many	TRBJ1-3	.	CASSQFLEGNTIYF	TGTGCCAGCAGCCAATTTCTGGAGGGGAACACCATATATTTT
TRBV11-2	few	TRBJ2-1	TRBD2	CASSVDFLAGSQFF	TGTGCCAGCAGCGTGGACTTCCTAGCGGGATCGCAGTTCTTC
TRBV5-4	.	TRBJ2-3	TRBD1	CASSKGTATSTDTQYF	TGTGCCAGCAGCAAGGGGACAGCCACTAGCACAGATACGCAGTATTTT
TRBV21-1	few	TRBJ2-7	.	CASETVSSYEQYF	TGTGCCAGCGAGACAGTTTCGAGCTACGAGCAGTACTTC
TRBV2	.	TRBJ2-1	.	CASSVSRGDEQFF	TGTGCCAGCAGTGTGTCCAGGGGAGATGAGCAGTTCTTC
TRBV3-1	few	TRBJ2-1	.	CASSQRWAESYNEQFF	TGTGCCAGCAGCCAAAGATGGGCGGAATCTTACAATGAGCAGTTCTTC
TRBV7-9	many	TRBJ1-1	.	CASSLGTGRATEAFF	TGTGCCAGCAGCTTAGGAACAGGGAGGGCCACTGAAGCTTTCTTT
TRBV7-2	many	TRBJ1-2	.	CASSLRDSYGYTF	TGTGCCAGCAGCTTAAGGGACTCTTATGGCTACACCTTC
TRBV5-1	many	TRBJ2-5	.	CASSPGQKQETQYF	TGCGCCAGCAGTCCTGGACAGAAACAAGAGACCCAGTACTTC
TRBV5-6	many	TRBJ2-7	TRBD1	CASSFDRGPAYEQYF	TGTGCCAGCAGCTTTGACAGGGGGCCCGCCTACGAGCAGTACTTC
TRBV7-8	.	TRBJ2-7	TRBD1	CASSSQGAWNEQYF	TGTGCCAGCAGCTCCCAGGGGGCCTGGAACGAGCAGTACTTC
TRBV6-5	few	TRBJ2-3	.	CASRPRQVTDTQYF	TGTGCCAGCAGGCCCCGACAGGTCACAGATACGCAGTATTTT
TRBV7-2	many	TRBJ2-1	TRBD2	CASIRGRAGIEQFF	TGTGCCAGCATACGCGGGAGGGCCGGGATTGAGCAGTTCTTC